The text below deals with one TCR beta chain. The antigen remains unidentified. CD4+ T cells that had been cultured provided DNA sequenced with the Oncomine TCR Beta short-read assay. TCRdb reanalysed the PCR reads using MiXCR and keeps one entry per CDR3 protein. The sample includes approximately 3,100 distinct CDR3 sequences, around three quarters of them seen just once. The data are from a study of vaccination and CD4 T cells after COVID-19. Treatment given: roughly 10-day PBMC culture with coronavirus spike peptide pools or control peptides (ViraFEST assay). The V gene end was trimmed by 9 bases and the J gene end by 7 bases; junction bases not matched to a gene: 10. This CDR3 region has 15 residues. Germline lookup yields CDR1 LNHNV and CDR2 YYDKDF (reference sequence).

Sequenced material: CD4+ T cells from blood, cultured in vitro. V usage is TRBV15 and J usage is TRBJ2-2; TRBD1 matches at 11 bases. This clonotype was obtained from a human donor who had recovered from COVID-19. The chain's CDR3 is CATKADRGLNGELFF. CDR3 in DNA: TGTGCCACTAAAGCGGACAGGGGGCTCAACGGGGAGCTGTTTTTT. The full variable domain, rest sourced from reference TRBV15 and TRBJ2-2, is DAMVIQNPRYQVTQFGKPVTLSCSQTLNHNVMYWYQQKSSQAPKLLFHYYDKDFNNEADTPDNFQSRRPNTSFCFLDIRSPGLGDTAMYLCATKADRGLNGELFFGEGSRLTVL.